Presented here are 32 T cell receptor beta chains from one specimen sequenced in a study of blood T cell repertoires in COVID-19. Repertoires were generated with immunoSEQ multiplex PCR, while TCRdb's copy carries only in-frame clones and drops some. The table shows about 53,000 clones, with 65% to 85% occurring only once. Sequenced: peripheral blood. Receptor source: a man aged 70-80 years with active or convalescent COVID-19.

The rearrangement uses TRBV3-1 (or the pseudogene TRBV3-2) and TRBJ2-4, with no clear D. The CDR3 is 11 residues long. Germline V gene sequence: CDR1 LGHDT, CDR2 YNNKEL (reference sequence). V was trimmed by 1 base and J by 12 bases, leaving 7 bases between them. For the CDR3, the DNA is TGTGCCAGCAGCCAAGGGCCTAGTCAGTACTTC. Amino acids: CASSQGPSQYF.

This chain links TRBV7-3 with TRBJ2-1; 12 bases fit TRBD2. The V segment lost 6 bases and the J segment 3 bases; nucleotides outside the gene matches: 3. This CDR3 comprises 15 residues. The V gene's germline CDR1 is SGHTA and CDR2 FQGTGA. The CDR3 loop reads CASSPSGGVYNEQFF. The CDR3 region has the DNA TGTGCCAGCAGTCCTAGCGGGGGGGTCTACAATGAGCAGTTCTTC.

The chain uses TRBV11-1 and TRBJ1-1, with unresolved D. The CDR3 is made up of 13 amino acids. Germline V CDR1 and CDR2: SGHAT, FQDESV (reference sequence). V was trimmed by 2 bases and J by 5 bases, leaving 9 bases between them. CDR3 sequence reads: CASSLSGKTEAFF. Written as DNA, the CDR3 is TGTGCCAGCAGCTTATCGGGGAAGACTGAAGCTTTCTTT.

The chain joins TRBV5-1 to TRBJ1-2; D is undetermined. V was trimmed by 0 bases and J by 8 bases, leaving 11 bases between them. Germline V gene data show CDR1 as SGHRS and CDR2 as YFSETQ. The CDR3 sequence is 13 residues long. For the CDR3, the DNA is TGCGCCAGCAGCTTGGGTAGGGCTAGCGGCTACACCTTC. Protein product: CASSLGRASGYTF.

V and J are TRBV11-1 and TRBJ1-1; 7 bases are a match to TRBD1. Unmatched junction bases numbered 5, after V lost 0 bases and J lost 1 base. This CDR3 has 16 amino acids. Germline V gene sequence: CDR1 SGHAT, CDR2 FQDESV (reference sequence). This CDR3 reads CASSLAGQTTNTEAFF. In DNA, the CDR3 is TGTGCCAGCAGCTTAGCGGGACAGACCACGAACACTGAAGCTTTCTTT.

Here the CDR3 DNA reads TGTGCCAGCAGCGGGACATCCGGGGCCAACGTCCTGACTTTC. As protein: CASSGTSGANVLTF. The chain has TRBV5-5 and TRBJ2-6; a weak D match, TRBD1 (6 bases). The CDR3 has 14 amino acids. The germline V gene encodes CDR1 SGHKS and CDR2 YYEKEE (reference sequence). V lost 4 bases, J lost 4 bases, and 9 bases lay in between.

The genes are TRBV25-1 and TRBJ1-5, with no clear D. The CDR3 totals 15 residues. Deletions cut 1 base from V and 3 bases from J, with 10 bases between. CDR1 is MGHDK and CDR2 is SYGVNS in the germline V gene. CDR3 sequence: CASSESGGANQPQHF. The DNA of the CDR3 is TGTGCCAGCAGTGAATCCGGCGGAGCCAATCAGCCCCAGCATTTT.

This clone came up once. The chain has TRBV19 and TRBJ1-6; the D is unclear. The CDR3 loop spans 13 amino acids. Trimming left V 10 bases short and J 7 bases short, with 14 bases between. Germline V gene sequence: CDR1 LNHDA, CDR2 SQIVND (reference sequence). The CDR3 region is CATSPYMNSPLHF. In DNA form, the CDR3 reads TGTGCCACCTCACCTTACATGAATTCACCCCTCCACTTT.

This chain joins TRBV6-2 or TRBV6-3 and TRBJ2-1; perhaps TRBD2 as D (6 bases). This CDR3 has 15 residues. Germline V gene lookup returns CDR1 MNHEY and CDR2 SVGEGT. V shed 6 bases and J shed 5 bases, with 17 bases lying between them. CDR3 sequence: CASSRPGVPNNEQFF. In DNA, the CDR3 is TGTGCCAGCAGCCGGCCGGGAGTCCCGAACAATGAGCAGTTCTTC.

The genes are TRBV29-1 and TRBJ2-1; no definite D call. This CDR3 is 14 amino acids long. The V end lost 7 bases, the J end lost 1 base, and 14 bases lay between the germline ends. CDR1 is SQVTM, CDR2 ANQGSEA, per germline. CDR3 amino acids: CSAATIASYNEQFF. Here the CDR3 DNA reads TGCAGCGCAGCGACGATTGCTTCCTACAATGAGCAGTTCTTC.

CDR3 residues: CASSKSGSAGELFF. The CDR3 nucleotides are TGTGCCAGCAGCAAAAGCGGGAGCGCCGGGGAGCTGTTTTTT. V and J are TRBV9 and TRBJ2-2; 8 positions match TRBD2. Germline V gene lookup returns CDR1 SGDLS and CDR2 YYNGEE. V dropped 4 bases and J dropped 6; count of bases not matched to a gene: 5. The CDR3 is 14 amino acids.

The CDR3 DNA reads as TGCAGCGTTGAAGGGACAGGGACCTATGGCTACACCTTC. It codes for CSVEGTGTYGYTF. The chain recombines TRBV29-1 with TRBJ1-2; TRBD1 matches 8 bases. V gave up 1 base and J gave up 4 bases; unmatched junction bases: 2. This CDR3 is built from 13 residues. Germline V CDR1 and CDR2: SQVTM, ANQGSEA.

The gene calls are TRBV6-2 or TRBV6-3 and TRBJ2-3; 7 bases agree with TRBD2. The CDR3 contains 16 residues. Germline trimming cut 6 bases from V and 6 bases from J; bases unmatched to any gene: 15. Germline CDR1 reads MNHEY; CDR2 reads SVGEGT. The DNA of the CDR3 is TGTGCCAGCAGCCCGGGGGGTGAACGACCCACGGATACGCAGTATTTT. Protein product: CASSPGGERPTDTQYF.

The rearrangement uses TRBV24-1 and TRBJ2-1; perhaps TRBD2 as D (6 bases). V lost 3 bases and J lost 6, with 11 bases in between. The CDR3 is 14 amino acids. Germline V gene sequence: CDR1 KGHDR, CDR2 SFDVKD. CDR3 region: CATSDVGTPNEQFF. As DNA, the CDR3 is TGTGCCACCAGTGATGTCGGGACTCCCAATGAGCAGTTCTTC.

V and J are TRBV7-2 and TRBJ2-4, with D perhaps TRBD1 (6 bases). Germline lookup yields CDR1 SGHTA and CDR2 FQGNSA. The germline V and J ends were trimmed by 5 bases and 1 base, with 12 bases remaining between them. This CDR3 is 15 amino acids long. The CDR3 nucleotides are TGTGCCAGCAGCGATACAGGGATGGCCAAAAACATTCAGTACTTC. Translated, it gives CASSDTGMAKNIQYF.

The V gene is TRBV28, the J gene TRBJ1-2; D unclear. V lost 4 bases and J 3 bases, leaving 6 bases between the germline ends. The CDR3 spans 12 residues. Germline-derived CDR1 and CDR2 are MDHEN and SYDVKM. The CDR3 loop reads CASSSVYYGYTF. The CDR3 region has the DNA TGTGCCAGCAGTTCGGTTTACTATGGCTACACCTTC.

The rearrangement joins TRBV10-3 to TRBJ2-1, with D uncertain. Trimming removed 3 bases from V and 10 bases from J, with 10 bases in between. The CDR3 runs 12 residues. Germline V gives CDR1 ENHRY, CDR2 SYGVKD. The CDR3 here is CAISDNSGEQFF. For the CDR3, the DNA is TGTGCCATCAGTGATAATTCCGGGGAGCAGTTCTTC.

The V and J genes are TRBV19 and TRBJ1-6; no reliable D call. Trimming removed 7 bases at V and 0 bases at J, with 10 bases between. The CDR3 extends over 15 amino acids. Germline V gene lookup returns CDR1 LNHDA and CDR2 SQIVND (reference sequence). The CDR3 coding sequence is TGTGCCAGTAAGGCCGCTAGCTCCTATAATTCACCCCTCCACTTT. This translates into CASKAASSYNSPLHF.

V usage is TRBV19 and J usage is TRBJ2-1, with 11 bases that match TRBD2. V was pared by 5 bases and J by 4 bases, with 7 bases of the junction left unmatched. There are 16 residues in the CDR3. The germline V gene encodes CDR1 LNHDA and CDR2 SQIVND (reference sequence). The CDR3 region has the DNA TGTGCCAGTAGTCCGTCAGGGACTAGCGGTTACAATGAGCAGTTCTTC. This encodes CASSPSGTSGYNEQFF.

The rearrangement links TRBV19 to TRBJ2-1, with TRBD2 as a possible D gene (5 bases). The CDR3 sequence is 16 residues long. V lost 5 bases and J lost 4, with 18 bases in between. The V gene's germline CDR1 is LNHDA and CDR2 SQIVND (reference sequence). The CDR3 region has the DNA TGTGCCAGTAGTTCTCTACTAGGCTCTCGATACAATGAGCAGTTCTTC. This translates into CASSSLLGSRYNEQFF.

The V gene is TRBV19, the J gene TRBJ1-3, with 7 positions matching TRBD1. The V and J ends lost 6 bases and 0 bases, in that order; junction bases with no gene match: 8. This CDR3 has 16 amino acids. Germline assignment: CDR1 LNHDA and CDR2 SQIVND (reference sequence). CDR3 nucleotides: TGTGCCAGTAGGCCGGACAGGTCGATCTCTGGAAACACCATATATTTT. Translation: CASRPDRSISGNTIYF. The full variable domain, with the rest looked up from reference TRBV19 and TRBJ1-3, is DGGITQSPKYLFRKEGQNVTLSCEQNLNHDAMYWYRQDPGQGLRLIYYSQIVNDFQKGDIAEGYSVSREKKESFPLTVTSAQKNPTAFYLCASRPDRSISGNTIYFGEGSWLTVV.

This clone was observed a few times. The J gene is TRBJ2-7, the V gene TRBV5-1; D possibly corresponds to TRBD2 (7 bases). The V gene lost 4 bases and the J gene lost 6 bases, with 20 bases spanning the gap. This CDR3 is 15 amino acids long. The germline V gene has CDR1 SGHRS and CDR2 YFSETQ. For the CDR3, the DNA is TGCGCCAGCAGCCCATGGGAGGGGGGTAGGGGCGAGCAGTACTTC. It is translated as CASSPWEGGRGEQYF.

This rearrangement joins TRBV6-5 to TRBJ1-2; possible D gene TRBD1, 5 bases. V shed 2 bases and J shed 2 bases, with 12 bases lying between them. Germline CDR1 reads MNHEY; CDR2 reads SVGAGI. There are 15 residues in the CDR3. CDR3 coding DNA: TGTGCCAGCAGTTACGGGGCAGGGAAAAACTATGGCTACACCTTC. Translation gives CASSYGAGKNYGYTF.

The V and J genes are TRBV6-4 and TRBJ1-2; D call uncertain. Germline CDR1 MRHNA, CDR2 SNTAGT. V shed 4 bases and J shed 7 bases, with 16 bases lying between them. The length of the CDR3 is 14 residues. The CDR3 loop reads CASSAVPGGFGYTF. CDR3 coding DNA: TGTGCCAGCAGTGCCGTTCCCGGCGGGTTTGGCTACACCTTC.

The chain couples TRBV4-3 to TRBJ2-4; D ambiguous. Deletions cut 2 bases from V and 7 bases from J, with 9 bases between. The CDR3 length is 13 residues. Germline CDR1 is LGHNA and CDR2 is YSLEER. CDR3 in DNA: TGCGCCAGCAGCCAATCTCAGTGGAACATTCAGTACTTC. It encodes CASSQSQWNIQYF.

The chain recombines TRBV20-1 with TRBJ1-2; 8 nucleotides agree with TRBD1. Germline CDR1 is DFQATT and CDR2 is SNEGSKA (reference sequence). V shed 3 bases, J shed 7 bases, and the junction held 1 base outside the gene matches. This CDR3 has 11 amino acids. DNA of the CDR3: TGCAGTGCTAGCAGGGGGCCTGGCTACACCTTC. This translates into CSASRGPGYTF.

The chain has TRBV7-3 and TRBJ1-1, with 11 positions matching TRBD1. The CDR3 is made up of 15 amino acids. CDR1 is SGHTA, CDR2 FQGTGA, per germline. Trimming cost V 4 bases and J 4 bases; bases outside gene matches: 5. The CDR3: CASSYGQGAGTEAFF. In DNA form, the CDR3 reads TGTGCCAGCAGCTACGGACAGGGGGCGGGCACTGAAGCTTTCTTT.

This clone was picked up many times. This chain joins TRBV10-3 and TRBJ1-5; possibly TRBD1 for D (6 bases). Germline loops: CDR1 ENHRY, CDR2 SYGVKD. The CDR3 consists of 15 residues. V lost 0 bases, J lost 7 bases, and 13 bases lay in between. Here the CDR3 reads CAISESRAGDQPQHF. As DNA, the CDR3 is TGTGCCATCAGTGAGTCGAGGGCAGGGGACCAGCCCCAGCATTTT.

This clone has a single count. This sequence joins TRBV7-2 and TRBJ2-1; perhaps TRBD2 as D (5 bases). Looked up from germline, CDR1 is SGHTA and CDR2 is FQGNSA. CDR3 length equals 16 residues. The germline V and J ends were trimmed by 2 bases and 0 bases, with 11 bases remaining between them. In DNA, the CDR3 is TGTGCCAGCAGCTTACCCCGAGGGAGCTCCTACAATGAGCAGTTCTTC. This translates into CASSLPRGSSYNEQFF. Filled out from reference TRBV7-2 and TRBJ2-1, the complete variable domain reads GAGVSQSPSNKVTEKGKDVELRCDPISGHTALYWYRQSLGQGLEFLIYFQGNSAPDKSGLPSDRFSAERTGGSVSTLTIQRTQQEDSAVYLCASSLPRGSSYNEQFFGPGTRLTVL.

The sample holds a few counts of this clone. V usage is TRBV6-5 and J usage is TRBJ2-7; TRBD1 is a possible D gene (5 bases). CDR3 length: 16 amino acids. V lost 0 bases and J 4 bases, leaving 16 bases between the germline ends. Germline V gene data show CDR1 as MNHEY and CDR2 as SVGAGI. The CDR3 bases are TGTGCCAGCAGTTACTCTACAGGCTCGGAAGGGTACGAGCAGTACTTC. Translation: CASSYSTGSEGYEQYF.

The CDR3 spells CASSFLGGREDGYTF. CDR3 bases: TGTGCCAGCAGCTTCTTGGGGGGGCGAGAAGATGGCTACACCTTC. This sequence joins TRBV5-6 and TRBJ1-2; D might be TRBD1 (6 bases). V was clipped by 2 bases and J by 6 bases, with 17 bases between them. From germline, CDR1 is SGHDT and CDR2 YYEEEE. The length of the CDR3 is 15 residues.

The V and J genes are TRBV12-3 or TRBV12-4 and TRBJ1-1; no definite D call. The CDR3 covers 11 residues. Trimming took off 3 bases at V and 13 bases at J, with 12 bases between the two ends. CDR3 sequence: CASSLDREVFF. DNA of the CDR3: TGTGCCAGCAGTTTGGATCGTGAGGTTTTCTTT.